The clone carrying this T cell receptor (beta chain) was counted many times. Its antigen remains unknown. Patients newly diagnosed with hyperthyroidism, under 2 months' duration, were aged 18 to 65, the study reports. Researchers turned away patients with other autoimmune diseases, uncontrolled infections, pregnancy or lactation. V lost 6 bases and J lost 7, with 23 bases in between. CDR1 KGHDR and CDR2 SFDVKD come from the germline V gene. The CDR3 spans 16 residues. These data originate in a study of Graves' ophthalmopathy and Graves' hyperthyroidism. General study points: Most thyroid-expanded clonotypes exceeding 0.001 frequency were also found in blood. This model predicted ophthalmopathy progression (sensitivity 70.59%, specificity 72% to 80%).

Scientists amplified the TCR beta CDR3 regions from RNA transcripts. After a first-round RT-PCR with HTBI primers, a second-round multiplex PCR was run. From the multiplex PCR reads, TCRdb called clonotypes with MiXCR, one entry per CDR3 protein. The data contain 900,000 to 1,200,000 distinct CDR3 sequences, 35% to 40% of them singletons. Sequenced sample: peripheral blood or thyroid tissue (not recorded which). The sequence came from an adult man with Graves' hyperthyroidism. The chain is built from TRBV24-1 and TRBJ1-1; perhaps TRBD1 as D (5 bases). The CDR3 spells CATSLRGERHFDEAFF. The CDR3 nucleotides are TGTGCCACCAGTCTTAGGGGAGAGAGACACTTCGATGAAGCTTTCTTT.